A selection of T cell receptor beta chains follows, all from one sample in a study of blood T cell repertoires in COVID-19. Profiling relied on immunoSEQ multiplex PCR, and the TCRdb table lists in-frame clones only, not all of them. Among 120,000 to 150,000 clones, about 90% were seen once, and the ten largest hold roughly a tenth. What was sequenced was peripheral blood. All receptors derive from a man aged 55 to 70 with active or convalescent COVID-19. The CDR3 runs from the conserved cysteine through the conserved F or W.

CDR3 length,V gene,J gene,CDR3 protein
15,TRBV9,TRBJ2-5,CASSVATGGYETQYF
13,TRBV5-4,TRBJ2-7,CASSLKGKYEQYF
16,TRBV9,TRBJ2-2,CASSVLGGTNTGELFF
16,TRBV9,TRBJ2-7,CASSVGISGRSHEQYF
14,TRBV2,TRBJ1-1,CASSRDRGTTEAFF
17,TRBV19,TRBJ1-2,CASSAYGTGASNYGYTF
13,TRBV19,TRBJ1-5,CASSYPGNQPQHF
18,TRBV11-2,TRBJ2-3,CASSSGWGQGVNTDTQYF
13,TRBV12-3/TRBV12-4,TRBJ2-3,CASSLGGLDTQYF
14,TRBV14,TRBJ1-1,CASSPRAGQTEAFF
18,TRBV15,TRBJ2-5,CATSRGGQGGLPSETQYF
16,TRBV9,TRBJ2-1,CASSSRTSGRKDEQFF
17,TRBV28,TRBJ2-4,CASSLSGGGIAKNIQYF
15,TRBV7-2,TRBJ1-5,CASSTRTGVGQPQHF
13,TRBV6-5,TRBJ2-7,CASSYNRNYEQYF
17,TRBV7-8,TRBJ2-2,CASSLPSGSGYTGELFF
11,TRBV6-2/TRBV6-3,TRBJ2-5,CASSSSETQYF
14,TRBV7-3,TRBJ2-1,CASSLGTGSHEQFF
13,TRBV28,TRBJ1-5,CASGRGMSQPQHF
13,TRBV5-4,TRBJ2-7,CASSLKRGYEQYF
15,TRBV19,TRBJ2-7,CASSTGTSGAYEQYF
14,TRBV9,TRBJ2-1,CASSEGAGSNEQFF
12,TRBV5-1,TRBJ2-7,CASSFAGFEQYF
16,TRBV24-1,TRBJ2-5,CATSDFGREEQETQYF
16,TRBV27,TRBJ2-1,CASRSDSGTLFNEQFF
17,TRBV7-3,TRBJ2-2,CASSPNWRQPNTGELFF
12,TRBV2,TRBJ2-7,CASRPRLPEQYF
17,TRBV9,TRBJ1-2,CASSVETGGAGYYGYTF
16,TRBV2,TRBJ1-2,CASLRDRGVDMGGYTF
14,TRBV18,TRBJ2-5,CASSPGTSRQTQYF
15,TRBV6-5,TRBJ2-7,CASSYSQGATYEQYF
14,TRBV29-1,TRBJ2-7,CSVEGLAGAYEQYF
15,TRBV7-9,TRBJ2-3,CASSTRGRGTDTQYF
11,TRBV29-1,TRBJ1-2,CSVDKGSGYTF
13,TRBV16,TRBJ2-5,CASSQRFQETQYF
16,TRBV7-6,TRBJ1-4,CASSLTGTGGNEKLFF
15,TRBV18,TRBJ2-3,CASSPAGAPTDTQYF
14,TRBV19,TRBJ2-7,CASSSLAGSSEQYF
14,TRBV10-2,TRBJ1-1,CASRDYWTPAEAFF
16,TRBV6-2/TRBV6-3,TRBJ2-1,CASSQGTGSSYNEQFF
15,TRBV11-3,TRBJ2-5,CASSLGQTTEETQYF
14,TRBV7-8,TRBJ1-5,CASSLLPGNQPQHF
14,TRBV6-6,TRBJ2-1,CASRAGGPGNEQFF
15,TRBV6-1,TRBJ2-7,CASSEPRGGTYEQYF
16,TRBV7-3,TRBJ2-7,CASSLRDWRLGYEQYF
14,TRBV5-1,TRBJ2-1,CASAVPSSYNEQFF
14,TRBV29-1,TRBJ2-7,CSVPSGRAAYEQYF
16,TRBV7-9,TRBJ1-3,CASSLRDRRSGNTIYF
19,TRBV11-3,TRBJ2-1,CASSLGRFSGGGSYNEQFF
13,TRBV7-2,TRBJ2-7,CASSLDGISEQYF
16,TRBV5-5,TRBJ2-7,CASRLLGGGGFDEQYF
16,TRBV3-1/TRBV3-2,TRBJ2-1,CASSQRAASGRGEQFF
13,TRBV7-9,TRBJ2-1,CASSLDSGREQFF
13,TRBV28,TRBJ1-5,CASRTGSEQPQHF
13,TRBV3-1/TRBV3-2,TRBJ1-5,CASSPDSNQPQHF